The clone carrying this TCR beta chain was seen a handful of times. These data belong to a study of a mutant IDH1 vaccine in newly diagnosed glioma. The CDR3 loop spans 14 amino acids. CDR1 and CDR2 (germline): LNHNV, YYDKDF (reference sequence). Trimming took off 0 bases at V and 11 bases at J, with 14 bases between the two ends. Noted time point: baseline, week 1 (first vaccination visit). Treatment noted: pre-vaccination baseline after standard-of-care therapy. The protocol was immunoSEQ multiplex PCR, while the TCRdb copy is restricted to in-frame clones and leaves out a portion. This table holds roughly 71,000 clones, 80% to 90% found once.

The chain employs TRBV15 and TRBJ1-5; D is undetermined. This receptor was taken from a man younger than 40 with glioma. The sample consisted of PBMCs, taken from a glioma patient treated with radiotherapy, temozolomide or both. The CDR3 region has the DNA TGTGCCACCAGCAGAGATGTGGTCCCCGGGGCCCAGCATTTT. Translation gives CATSRDVVPGAQHF.